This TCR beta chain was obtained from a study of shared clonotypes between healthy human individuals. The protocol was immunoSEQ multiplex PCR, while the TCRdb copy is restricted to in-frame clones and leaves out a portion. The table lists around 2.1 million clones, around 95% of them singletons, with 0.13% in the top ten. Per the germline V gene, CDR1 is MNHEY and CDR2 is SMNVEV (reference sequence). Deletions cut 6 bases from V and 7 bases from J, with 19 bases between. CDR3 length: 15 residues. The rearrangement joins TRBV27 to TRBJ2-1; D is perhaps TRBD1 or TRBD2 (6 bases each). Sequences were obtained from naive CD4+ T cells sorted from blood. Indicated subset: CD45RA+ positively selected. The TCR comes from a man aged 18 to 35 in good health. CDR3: CASRAGTQGGNEQFF. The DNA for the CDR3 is TGTGCCAGCAGGGCCGGGACTCAAGGGGGAAATGAGCAGTTCTTC.